This entry lists 4 T cell receptor beta chains sequenced from one sample in a study of T cells in Graves' hyperthyroidism and ophthalmopathy. TCR beta CDR3 region amplification was performed from RNA transcripts. Researchers ran a first-round RT-PCR on the TCR CDR3 using the HTBI primer set. TCRdb used MiXCR to reprocess the multiplex PCR reads, holding one entry per CDR3 protein. The table shows more than 550,000 distinct CDR3 sequences, with around 19% occurring only once. Sequences were obtained from blood. These receptors originate from a woman in her forties or fifties with Graves' hyperthyroidism that later progressed to Graves' ophthalmopathy.

This clonotype has just a few counts. V is TRBV6-4 and J is TRBJ1-1; 7 bases align to TRBD1. The length of the CDR3 is 13 residues. J gave up 5 bases and V 5 bases, and 5 bases lay outside the gene matches. Germline values: CDR1 MRHNA, CDR2 SNTAGT. The CDR3 DNA reads as TGTGCCAGCAGTCGACAGGGATGGACTGAAGCTTTCTTT. It yields the protein CASSRQGWTEAFF.

This rearrangement joins TRBV9 to TRBJ2-3; unclear D gene. The length of the CDR3 is 14 residues. Looked up from germline, CDR1 is SGDLS and CDR2 is YYNGEE. V shed 0 bases and J shed 0 bases, with 5 bases lying between them. CDR3 protein: CASSVDWSTDTQYF. CDR3 nucleotide sequence: TGTGCCAGCAGCGTAGACTGGAGCACAGATACGCAGTATTTT.

This clonotype was seen only a few times. The chain uses TRBV29-1 and TRBJ1-5; tentative D call: TRBD1 (5 bases). CDR1 is SQVTM, CDR2 ANQGSEA, per germline. V lost 4 bases and J 2 bases, leaving 12 bases between the germline ends. The CDR3 contains 14 residues. In nucleotides, the CDR3 is TGCAGCGTTGGTGGGGGGAGAGGCAATCAGCCCCAGCATTTT. It specifies CSVGGGRGNQPQHF.

CDR3 protein: CASSPSTGSDTEAFF. DNA of the CDR3: TGTGCCAGCAGCCCCTCGACAGGGTCGGACACTGAAGCTTTCTTT. The chain employs TRBV7-9 and TRBJ1-1; 7 bases match TRBD1. The V gene's germline CDR1 is SEHNR and CDR2 FQNEAQ (reference sequence). CDR3 length: 15 amino acids. J lost 3 bases, V lost 5 bases, and 9 bases had no gene match.